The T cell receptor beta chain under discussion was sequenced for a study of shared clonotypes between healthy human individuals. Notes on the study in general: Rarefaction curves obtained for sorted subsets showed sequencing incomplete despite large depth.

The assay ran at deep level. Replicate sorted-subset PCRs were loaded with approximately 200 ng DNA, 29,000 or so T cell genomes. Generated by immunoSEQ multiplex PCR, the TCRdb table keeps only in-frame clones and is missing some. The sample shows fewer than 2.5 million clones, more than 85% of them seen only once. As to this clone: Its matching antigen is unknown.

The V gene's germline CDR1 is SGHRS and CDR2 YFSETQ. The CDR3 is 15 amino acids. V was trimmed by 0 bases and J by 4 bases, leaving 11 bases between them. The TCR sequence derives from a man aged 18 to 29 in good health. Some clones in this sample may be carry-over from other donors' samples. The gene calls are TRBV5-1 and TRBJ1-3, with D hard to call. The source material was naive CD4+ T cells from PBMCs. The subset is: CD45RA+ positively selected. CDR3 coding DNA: TGCGCCAGCAGCTTGGGTGGGCCGCGAGGAAACACCATATATTTT. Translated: CASSLGGPRGNTIYF.